These T cell receptor beta chains were read from a single sample in a study of T cells after yellow fever vaccination. TCRdb re-analysed the 5' RACE reads in MiXCR, keeping a single row per CDR3 protein. The table lists roughly 140,000 distinct CDR3 sequences, roughly 8.2% of them singletons. This material consisted of CD4+ T cells sorted from PBMCs, taken 5 days after the yellow fever booster vaccination. These receptors all come from a man aged 25-40 years who received the YFV17D yellow fever vaccine. Each CDR3 is given with its conserved first and last residue. Each record gives: clone size, D gene, V gene, J gene, CDR3 protein, CDR3 DNA. The D gene is left open where the match is weak. The size of a clone is reported for some rows only, either as once, few or many, or as a class for expanded clones.

many	.	TRBV7-2	TRBJ1-2	CASSLLATSYGYTF	TGTGCCAGCAGCTTACTGGCAACCAGCTATGGCTACACCTTC
many	TRBD1	TRBV5-1	TRBJ2-7	CASSLVRQGLNEQYF	TGCGCCAGCAGCTTGGTAAGACAGGGGTTAAACGAGCAGTACTTC
many	.	TRBV20-1	TRBJ2-5	CSALDVGGETQYF	TGCAGTGCATTAGACGTGGGCGGGGAGACCCAGTACTTC
many	TRBD1	TRBV5-5	TRBJ1-5	CASSPGQGNGQPQHF	TGTGCCAGCAGCCCGGGACAGGGGAATGGGCAGCCCCAGCATTTT
few	TRBD2	TRBV6-1	TRBJ2-7	CASRSQSSGIGRTHEQYF	TGTGCCAGCAGATCACAGAGTAGCGGGATAGGCCGGACCCACGAGCAGTACTTC
many	.	TRBV7-2	TRBJ2-3	CASTAGRTDTQYF	TGTGCCAGCACTGCAGGACGCACAGATACGCAGTATTTT
many	.	TRBV20-1	TRBJ1-1	CSASVGRGEAFF	TGCAGTGCTAGCGTGGGGCGGGGTGAAGCTTTCTTT
many	TRBD1	TRBV6-6	TRBJ1-6	CASRTGSNSPLHF	TGTGCCAGCCGGACAGGGAGTAATTCACCCCTCCACTTT
many	TRBD1	TRBV14	TRBJ2-7	CASSRQTGSYEQYF	TGTGCCAGCAGCCGACAGACAGGGTCCTACGAGCAGTACTTC
many	.	TRBV20-1	TRBJ2-7	CSARPPGYSSYEQYF	TGCAGTGCTAGACCACCCGGCTACAGCTCCTACGAGCAGTACTTC
many	TRBD1	TRBV5-5	TRBJ1-4	CASSSNRQIDTGAPKLFF	TGTGCCAGCAGCTCAAATCGCCAAATCGACACAGGGGCGCCGAAACTGTTTTTT
.	.	TRBV12-3/TRBV12-4	TRBJ2-2	CASRLTGSAGELFF	TGTGCCAGCAGATTAACAGGGAGCGCCGGGGAGCTGTTTTTT
many	.	TRBV24-1	TRBJ2-1	CATSDSQGGNEQFF	TGTGCCACCAGTGATTCACAGGGAGGTAATGAGCAGTTCTTC
few	.	TRBV5-4	TRBJ1-1	CASSLRMGLDTEAFF	TGTGCCAGCAGCTTGCGGATGGGTCTCGACACTGAAGCTTTCTTT
many	.	TRBV7-2	TRBJ2-3	CASSHTGTDTQYF	TGTGCCAGCAGCCACACGGGCACAGATACGCAGTATTTT
many	.	TRBV3-1	TRBJ2-7	CASSQDPEGSSYEQYF	TGTGCCAGCAGCCAAGACCCGGAGGGGAGCTCCTACGAGCAGTACTTC
many	.	TRBV7-2	TRBJ2-5	CASSSFPRRETQYF	TGTGCCAGCAGCTCCTTCCCCAGAAGGGAGACCCAGTACTTC
few	.	TRBV28	TRBJ2-7	CASSFPSSYEQYF	TGTGCCAGCAGCTTTCCAAGCTCCTACGAGCAGTACTTC
many	.	TRBV10-1	TRBJ2-3	CASSPLTTATDTQYF	TGCGCCAGCAGTCCTCTTACTACCGCCACAGATACGCAGTATTTT
many	.	TRBV7-9	TRBJ1-6	CASSPSGGNSPLHF	TGTGCCAGCAGCCCAAGCGGAGGGAATTCACCCCTCCACTTT
many	TRBD2	TRBV10-3	TRBJ2-5	CAISEGLAGKETQYF	TGTGCCATCAGTGAGGGACTAGCGGGAAAAGAGACCCAGTACTTC
many	TRBD2	TRBV20-1	TRBJ2-7	CSAEGLAGGEQYF	TGCAGTGCAGAGGGACTAGCGGGAGGCGAGCAGTACTTC
.	TRBD1	TRBV7-9	TRBJ2-2	CASSLGSGQTGELFF	TGTGCCAGCAGCTTGGGATCGGGACAGACCGGGGAGCTGTTTTTT
many	TRBD2	TRBV12-3/TRBV12-4	TRBJ2-1	CASRASGRAFNEQFF	TGTGCCAGCAGGGCTAGCGGGAGGGCCTTTAATGAGCAGTTCTTC
.	TRBD2	TRBV5-5	TRBJ2-5	CASSPGRGPETQYF	TGTGCCAGCAGCCCGGGGAGGGGCCCAGAGACCCAGTACTTC
many	TRBD2	TRBV6-1	TRBJ2-7	CASRASGRSKTSYEQYF	TGTGCCAGCAGGGCTAGCGGGAGGAGCAAAACCTCCTACGAGCAGTACTTC
many	.	TRBV7-2	TRBJ2-2	CASSPMTTGELFF	TGCGCCAGCAGCCCTATGACAACCGGGGAGCTGTTTTTT
many	.	TRBV28	TRBJ2-1	CASSLAQRTYNEQFF	TGTGCCAGCAGTTTAGCCCAGAGAACCTACAATGAGCAGTTCTTC
many	.	TRBV15	TRBJ1-5	CATSRSPGQHNQPQHF	TGTGCCACCAGCAGATCCCCGGGACAACATAATCAGCCCCAGCATTTT
.	.	TRBV30	TRBJ1-2	CAWSGGAHGYTF	TGTGCCTGGAGTGGGGGGGCCCATGGCTACACCTTC
.	.	TRBV3-1	TRBJ2-1	CASCRKSSYNEQFF	TGTGCCAGCTGTCGGAAGAGCTCCTACAATGAGCAGTTCTTC
many	TRBD2	TRBV27	TRBJ2-1	CASSFLRGLAGSNEQFF	TGTGCCAGCAGTTTTCTCAGGGGACTAGCGGGGTCCAATGAGCAGTTCTTC
many	.	TRBV20-1	TRBJ2-1	CSASGSGAGHHLSSYNEQFF	TGCAGTGCTAGCGGGTCTGGGGCGGGCCACCATCTAAGCTCCTACAATGAGCAGTTCTTC
few	.	TRBV12-3/TRBV12-4	TRBJ1-6	CASSSPPNGGSPLHF	TGTGCCAGCAGTTCCCCCCCCAACGGTGGGTCACCCCTCCACTTT
many	.	TRBV4-2	TRBJ2-2	CASSPRDGYTGELFF	TGTGCCAGCAGCCCGCGGGACGGTTACACCGGGGAGCTGTTTTTT
many	TRBD2	TRBV9	TRBJ2-4	CASSVSPGGENIQYF	TGTGCCAGCAGCGTATCACCGGGGGGGGAAAACATTCAGTACTTC
many	.	TRBV7-9	TRBJ1-1	CASSLGSELFEAFF	TGTGCCAGCAGCTTGGGTAGCGAACTTTTTGAAGCTTTCTTT
many	.	TRBV7-2	TRBJ1-2	CASTEGPLGYTF	TGTGCCAGCACCGAGGGCCCTCTTGGCTACACCTTC
many	.	TRBV6-2/TRBV6-3	TRBJ2-1	CASSTGSSYNEQFF	TGTGCCAGCAGTACAGGGAGCTCCTACAATGAGCAGTTCTTC
.	.	TRBV20-1	TRBJ1-3	CSAKRRRASGNTIYF	TGCAGTGCCAAACGTAGAAGGGCATCTGGAAACACCATATATTTT
many	.	TRBV12-3/TRBV12-4	TRBJ1-1	CASTRLNTEAFF	TGTGCCAGCACGCGGTTGAACACTGAAGCTTTCTTT
few	TRBD1	TRBV7-2	TRBJ1-1	CASSLGFRGQAFF	TGTGCCAGCAGCTTAGGGTTCAGGGGGCAAGCTTTCTTT
.	.	TRBV5-4	TRBJ2-5	CASSWGPTIQETQYF	TGTGCCAGCAGCTGGGGGCCGACTATCCAAGAGACCCAGTACTTC
many	.	TRBV5-1	TRBJ2-3	CASSSLRLHTDTQYF	TGCGCCAGCAGCTCGCTTCGCCTACACACAGATACGCAGTATTTT
.	.	TRBV5-4	TRBJ2-7	CASSLGSRPMGEQYF	TGTGCCAGCAGCTTGGGAAGCAGACCTATGGGAGAGCAGTACTTC
many	TRBD1	TRBV6-1	TRBJ2-3	CASEGGTLRADTQYF	TGTGCCAGCGAAGGGGGCACCCTGCGGGCAGATACGCAGTATTTT
many	.	TRBV18	TRBJ2-5	CASSRVQETQYF	TGTGCCAGCTCACGCGTACAAGAGACCCAGTACTTC